Each of the 32 T cell receptor beta chains below was sequenced from the same sample in a study of shared clonotypes between healthy human individuals. Libraries were prepared by immunoSEQ multiplex PCR; TCRdb keeps only in-frame clonotypes and omits some of them. The repertoire consists of about 1 million clones, with roughly 70% occurring once and the leading ten covering approximately 1.5%. The sample comprised memory CD4+ T cells sorted from blood. Subset: CD45RA-negative fraction. These receptors were obtained from a man between 18 and 35 years old in good health.

The genes are TRBV18 and TRBJ2-7; TRBD2 is a possible D gene (6 bases). The CDR3 loop spans 15 amino acids. V was trimmed by 6 bases and J by 2 bases, leaving 17 bases between them. The germline V gene has CDR1 KGHSH and CDR2 LQKENI. CDR3 loop: CASSSRPGLTYEQYF. CDR3 in DNA: TGTGCCAGCTCCTCACGCCCGGGACTGACCTACGAGCAGTACTTC.

This chain connects TRBV5-6 to TRBJ1-2; 8 bases fit TRBD1. V shed 1 base and J 6 bases; nucleotides not matched to a gene: 5. The germline CDR1 and CDR2 sequences are SGHDT and YYEEEE. The CDR3 extends over 14 amino acids. The chain's CDR3 is CASSLNRGKDGYTF. Here the CDR3 DNA reads TGTGCCAGCAGCTTGAACAGGGGGAAAGATGGCTACACCTTC. The entire variable domain, with the rest obtained from reference TRBV5-6 and TRBJ1-2, is as follows: DAGVTQSPTHLIKTRGQQVTLRCSPKSGHDTVSWYQQALGQGPQFIFQYYEEEERQRGNFPDRFSGHQFPNYSSELNVNALLLGDSALYLCASSLNRGKDGYTFGSGTRLTVV.

V is TRBV14 and J is TRBJ1-2; D ambiguous. The CDR3 sequence is 13 residues long. Germline CDR1 is SGHDN and CDR2 is FVKESK. The V and J ends lost 7 bases and 3 bases respectively, with 12 bases between them. The CDR3 is CASTTNPYYGYTF. The CDR3 nucleotides are TGTGCCAGCACCACAAACCCCTACTATGGCTACACCTTC. Full variable domain (rest looked up from reference TRBV14 and TRBJ1-2): EAGVTQFPSHSVIEKGQTVTLRCDPISGHDNLYWYRRVMGKEIKFLLHFVKESKQDESGMPNNRFLAERTGGTYSTLKVQPAELEDSGVYFCASTTNPYYGYTFGSGTRLTVV.

A few counts support this clone. The chain recombines TRBV19 with TRBJ2-5, with 13 bases that match TRBD2. Germline CDR1 is LNHDA and CDR2 is SQIVND (reference sequence). J lost 4 bases, V lost 3 bases, and 8 bases had no gene match. The CDR3 spans 17 residues. CDR3 sequence reads: CASSISRTSGGRETQYF. The CDR3, as DNA: TGTGCCAGTAGTATTTCTCGGACTAGCGGGGGTAGAGAGACCCAGTACTTC.

At least ten counts were recorded for this clone. The chain uses TRBV7-8 and TRBJ1-5, with 7 bases matching TRBD1. This CDR3 comprises 17 residues. J was trimmed by 7 bases and V by 5 bases; bases with no gene match: 17. Germline CDR1 is SGHVS and CDR2 is FQNEAQ. For the CDR3, the DNA is TGTGCCAGCAGCCCAGGGGGAGCAGATCGTATAGGACAGCCCCAGCATTTT. This gives the protein CASSPGGADRIGQPQHF.

The chain joins TRBV27 to TRBJ1-2; TRBD1 matches 7 bases. Trimming cost V 3 bases and J 8 bases; bases outside gene matches: 9. The CDR3 totals 14 residues. CDR1 and CDR2 from the germline V gene are MNHEY and SMNVEV (reference sequence). The CDR3 region has the DNA TGTGCCAGCAGTTTCCGTGACAGGGTTGGAGGCTACACCTTC. It translates to CASSFRDRVGGYTF.

CDR3 residues: CASSPPFGARGNTIYF. CDR3 sequence (DNA): TGTGCCAGCTCACCACCTTTCGGGGCGAGGGGAAACACCATATATTTT. The chain employs TRBV18 and TRBJ1-3, with D maybe TRBD1 (5 bases). Germline V gene sequence: CDR1 KGHSH, CDR2 LQKENI. Trimming removed 0 bases at V and 4 bases at J, with 13 bases between. This CDR3 region has 16 residues.

The chain combines TRBV30 with TRBJ2-2, with 12 bases identical to TRBD1. This CDR3 comprises 18 residues. With V trimmed by 5 bases and J by 4 bases, 14 bases remained unmatched. Germline assignment: CDR1 GTSNPN and CDR2 SVGIG (reference sequence). The CDR3 nucleotides read TGTGCCTGGGCTCCGGGACAGGGGGCCCGATTGAGCACCGGGGAGCTGTTTTTT. Protein sequence: CAWAPGQGARLSTGELFF.

The chain uses TRBV12-5 and TRBJ1-1; D unclear. CDR1 is LGHNT, CDR2 FRNRAP, per germline. The CDR3 is made up of 14 amino acids. The V end lost 0 bases, the J end lost 4 bases, and 9 bases lay between the germline ends. Here the CDR3 reads CASGLVGKTTEAFF. For the CDR3, the DNA is TGTGCTAGTGGTTTGGTTGGTAAGACCACTGAAGCTTTCTTT.

The V gene is TRBV2, the J gene TRBJ1-3; D unclear. Germline V gene data show CDR1 as SNHLY and CDR2 as FYNNEI. The V and J ends lost 0 bases and 4 bases respectively, with 22 bases between them. The CDR3 runs 19 residues. The CDR3, as DNA: TGTGCCAGCAGTGAAGCGAATCCGATGGGCCTATTTACCGGAAACACCATATATTTT. It encodes CASSEANPMGLFTGNTIYF.

This sequence joins TRBV9 and TRBJ2-7; 10 bases map to TRBD1. Germline V gene data show CDR1 as SGDLS and CDR2 as YYNGEE. The CDR3 has 13 amino acids. V lost 1 base and J lost 6; bases outside the gene matches: 1. The CDR3 region has the DNA TGTGCCAGCAGCGTATGGACAGGGGGCGAGCAGTACTTC. Its protein product is CASSVWTGGEQYF.

The table lists this clone with many counts. The chain couples TRBV5-6 to TRBJ1-2; TRBD1 aligns across 7 bases. The germline CDR1 and CDR2 sequences are SGHDT and YYEEEE. The V gene end was trimmed by 4 bases and the J gene end by 0 bases; junction bases not matched to a gene: 6. The CDR3 is 15 amino acids. CDR3 region: CASSLGQRTNYGYTF. CDR3 coding DNA: TGTGCCAGCAGCCTGGGACAGAGGACTAACTATGGCTACACCTTC.

The V gene is TRBV7-6, the J gene TRBJ2-3, with 10 positions matching TRBD2. The CDR3 loop spans 15 amino acids. Losses at the gene ends were 2 bases for V and 3 bases for J; bases not matched to a gene: 2. Germline V CDR1 and CDR2: SGHVS, FNYEAQ. The CDR3: CASSLTSGVTDTQYF. The DNA of the CDR3 is TGTGCCAGCAGCTTAACTAGCGGGGTTACAGATACGCAGTATTTT.

The J gene is TRBJ2-5, the V gene TRBV6-1, with D tentatively TRBD2 (5 bases). The CDR3 is 14 amino acids. Germline assignment: CDR1 MNHNS and CDR2 SASEGT. V lost 2 bases and J 5 bases, leaving 12 bases between the germline ends. This chain's CDR3 is CASSESRGLETQYF. The CDR3 DNA sequence: TGTGCCAGCAGTGAAAGTCGAGGGCTGGAGACCCAGTACTTC.

This sequence joins TRBV5-8 and TRBJ1-1; 8 nucleotides agree with TRBD1. Germline CDR1 reads SGHTS; CDR2 reads YDEGEE. With 2 bases clipped from V and 5 bases from J, the junction kept 2 bases outside the gene matches. The CDR3 contains 13 residues. The DNA for the CDR3 is TGTGCCAGCAGCTTCAGGGGGCGGACTGAAGCTTTCTTT. The encoded protein is CASSFRGRTEAFF. The variable domain in full, with the rest retrieved from reference TRBV5-8 and TRBJ1-1, is EAGVTQSPTHLIKTRGQQATLRCSPISGHTSVYWYQQALGLGLQFLLWYDEGEERNRGNFPPRFSGRQFPNYSSELNVNALELEDSALYLCASSFRGRTEAFFGQGTRLTVV.

To note about this clone: The same CDR3 can be traced to other DNA sequences in this sample. This chain uses TRBV15 with TRBJ2-1; TRBD2 aligns across 10 bases. There are 19 residues in the CDR3. Germline CDR1 LNHNV, CDR2 YYDKDF (reference sequence). Unmatched junction bases numbered 8, after V lost 0 bases and J lost 0 bases. The CDR3 loop reads CATSREGWASGSSYNEQFF. The CDR3, as DNA: TGTGCCACCAGCAGAGAAGGGTGGGCTAGCGGGAGCTCCTACAATGAGCAGTTCTTC.

This clone was seen only a few times. The chain is built from TRBV7-9 and TRBJ2-1; unclear D gene. V was shortened by 2 bases and J by 0 bases, with 8 bases between the two germline ends. The CDR3 covers 15 residues. From germline, CDR1 is SEHNR and CDR2 FQNEAQ (reference sequence). CDR3 protein: CASSLSVSSYNEQFF. The DNA for the CDR3 is TGTGCCAGCAGCTTAAGTGTGAGCTCCTACAATGAGCAGTTCTTC. The whole variable domain, filled in from reference TRBV7-9 and TRBJ2-1, reads DTGVSQNPRHKITKRGQNVTFRCDPISEHNRLYWYRQTLGQGPEFLTYFQNEAQLEKSRLLSDRFSAERPKGSFSTLEIQRTEQGDSAMYLCASSLSVSSYNEQFFGPGTRLTVL.

The J gene is TRBJ2-1, the V gene TRBV4-3; 9 bases align to TRBD2. The germline V gene encodes CDR1 LGHNA and CDR2 YSLEER. This CDR3 spans 17 amino acids. After removal of 1 base from V and 1 base from J, the junction contained 5 bases not matched to a gene. The CDR3 DNA reads TGCGCCAGCAGCCAAGGGCTAGCGGGAAGTTCCTACAATGAGCAGTTCTTC. As protein: CASSQGLAGSSYNEQFF.

The rearrangement links TRBV6-1 to TRBJ1-6, with unresolved D. V was trimmed by 2 bases and J by 5 bases, leaving 7 bases between them. Germline CDR1 MNHNS, CDR2 SASEGT. The CDR3 spans 14 residues. The CDR3 protein is CASSEQQNNSPLHF. The CDR3 DNA is TGTGCCAGCAGTGAACAACAGAATAATTCACCCCTCCACTTT.

The CDR3 DNA sequence: TGTGCCAGCAGTTTAAGGACAGGCCCTAATTCACCCCTCCACTTT. It yields the protein CASSLRTGPNSPLHF. The chain recombines TRBV28 with TRBJ1-6; 7 bases line up with TRBD1. The trim removed 2 bases at V and 6 bases at J, leaving 4 bases unmatched. CDR1 is MDHEN and CDR2 is SYDVKM in the germline V gene. This CDR3 is 15 amino acids long.

In its sample, this clone was seen once. The chain employs TRBV21-1 and TRBJ2-1; the D call of TRBD2 is as the table states it, not checked on the DNA. TRBV21-1 represents a pseudogene. The CDR3 has 17 amino acids. CDR3 loop: CASSNPGTTNSYNEQFF. DNA of the CDR3: TGTGCCAGCAGCAACCCCGGGACTACCAACTCCTACAATGAGCAGTTCTTC.

V is TRBV7-9 and J is TRBJ2-1; tentative D call: TRBD2 (6 bases). The CDR3 contains 13 residues. Trimming shortened V by 5 bases and J by 8 bases, and 13 bases separated the two germline ends. Looked up from germline, CDR1 is SEHNR and CDR2 is FQNEAQ (reference sequence). This CDR3 reads CASSPHPGDEQFF. The CDR3 DNA reads as TGTGCCAGCAGCCCCCACCCGGGGGATGAGCAGTTCTTC.

This sequence joins TRBV10-1 and TRBJ2-3; no clear D. Germline CDR1 WNHNN, CDR2 SYGVQD (reference sequence). Between the trimmed V and J ends, which lost 0 bases and 7 bases, there was a span of 14 bases. The CDR3 length is 15 residues. The CDR3 protein is CASSESRRGVHTQYF. For the CDR3, the DNA is TGCGCCAGCAGTGAGTCGAGACGCGGCGTACATACGCAGTATTTT.

The rearrangement uses TRBV2 and TRBJ1-1; D is possibly TRBD1 (5 bases). Deletions cut 9 bases from V and 1 base from J, with 18 bases between. The CDR3 runs 15 residues. CDR1 and CDR2 (germline): SNHLY, FYNNEI. The CDR3 is CASASPPGRNTEAFF. CDR3 bases: TGTGCCAGTGCTAGTCCCCCAGGGCGGAACACTGAAGCTTTCTTT. Drawing the rest from reference TRBV2 and TRBJ1-1, the complete variable domain is EPEVTQTPSHQVTQMGQEVILRCVPISNHLYFYWYRQILGQKVEFLVSFYNNEISEKSEIFDDQFSVERPDGSNFTLKIRSTKLEDSAMYFCASASPPGRNTEAFFGQGTRLTVV.

This clone has a count of ten or more. The chain carries TRBV29-1 and TRBJ2-2, with a tentative D call TRBD1 (5 bases). The CDR3 runs to 15 residues. Deletions cut 6 bases from V and 0 bases from J, with 14 bases between. Germline-derived CDR1 and CDR2 are SQVTM and ANQGSEA. The CDR3 DNA reads as TGCAGCGTACCTCGGCAGGGCGCGAACACCGGGGAGCTGTTTTTT. This translates into CSVPRQGANTGELFF.

V usage is TRBV5-4 and J usage is TRBJ2-7; D is unclear. This CDR3 has 13 amino acids. Between the trimmed V and J ends, which lost 4 bases and 2 bases, there was a span of 10 bases. Germline V gives CDR1 SGHNT, CDR2 YYREEE (reference sequence). The CDR3 DNA sequence: TGTGCCAGCAGCCTCGACACAGCCTACGAGCAGTACTTC. Protein product: CASSLDTAYEQYF.

The rearrangement joins TRBV10-3 to TRBJ2-2; D is undetermined. V was trimmed by 9 bases and J by 2 bases, leaving 13 bases between them. Germline CDR1 and CDR2: ENHRY and SYGVKD. The CDR3 covers 14 residues. The CDR3 DNA is TGTGCCATAACGCCTGGGTTTAACACCGGGGAGCTGTTTTTT. It yields the protein CAITPGFNTGELFF.

The chain recombines TRBV7-2 with TRBJ2-1, with D possibly matching TRBD2 (6 bases). The germline V and J ends were trimmed by 4 bases and 5 bases, with 21 bases remaining between them. The CDR3 extends over 17 amino acids. The germline V gene has CDR1 SGHTA and CDR2 FQGNSA. The CDR3 sequence: CASSSRGRLAIHNEQFF. As DNA, the CDR3 is TGTGCCAGCAGCTCGAGAGGTCGTCTAGCGATCCACAATGAGCAGTTCTTC.

This clone was counted ten times or more. This CDR3 is also generated by other DNA sequences in the sample. The chain combines TRBV7-2 with TRBJ2-5; D unresolved. The germline CDR1 and CDR2 sequences are SGHTA and FQGNSA. This CDR3 comprises 14 residues. Between the trimmed V and J ends, which lost 3 bases and 2 bases, there was a span of 10 bases. CDR3 bases: TGTGCCAGCAGCTTGGGCCGGGTTCAAGAGACCCAGTACTTC. The encoded protein is CASSLGRVQETQYF.

This chain connects TRBV27 to TRBJ1-1; TRBD1 is a possible D gene (6 bases). V dropped 3 bases and J dropped 1 base, with 15 bases sitting between them. Germline CDR1 reads MNHEY; CDR2 reads SMNVEV (reference sequence). The CDR3 runs to 16 residues. This chain's CDR3 is CASSFGRGRGNTEAFF. CDR3 nucleotides: TGTGCCAGCAGTTTTGGGCGGGGCAGGGGGAACACTGAAGCTTTCTTT.

J is TRBJ1-2 and V is TRBV2, with 7 positions matching TRBD1. V lost 2 bases and J lost 2; bases outside the gene matches: 5. This CDR3 comprises 15 residues. The germline V gene encodes CDR1 SNHLY and CDR2 FYNNEI. CDR3 loop: CASSEMGQLNYGYTF. The CDR3 DNA reads TGTGCCAGCAGTGAAATGGGACAGCTGAACTATGGCTACACCTTC.

The rearrangement uses TRBV7-8 and TRBJ2-7, with TRBD1 matching 9 bases. CDR1 is SGHVS and CDR2 is FQNEAQ in the germline V gene. The length of the CDR3 is 14 residues. The V gene end was trimmed by 2 bases and the J gene end by 6 bases; junction bases not matched to a gene: 5. The DNA of the CDR3 is TGTGCCAGCAGCTTAAAGACAGGGGGTGGCGAGCAGTACTTC. Translated, it gives CASSLKTGGGEQYF.